The rows below give T cell receptor beta chains drawn from one sample of a study of blood T cell repertoires in COVID-19. Sequencing used immunoSEQ multiplex PCR; TCRdb keeps in-frame clones, though not all of them. Here the sample spans approximately 52,000 clones, roughly 90% being singletons. Specimen: peripheral blood. The receptors originated from a man aged 55 to 69 with acute or convalescent COVID-19. The CDR3 runs from the conserved cysteine through the conserved F or W. A D gene is named only where the DNA matches it firmly. Size is omitted from some rows. Given values are once, few, many or a class for expanded clones.

TRBJ1-5	NA	NA	TRBV19	TGTGCCAGTAGTATTCGTCCAGGGGAAGGCAATCAGCCCCAGCATTTT	CASSIRPGEGNQPQHF
TRBJ1-5	few	NA	TRBV19	TGTGCCAGTAGTAAGGACAGTTCCTATCAGCCCCAGCATTTT	CASSKDSSYQPQHF
TRBJ2-1	NA	TRBD2	TRBV11-3	TGTGCCAGCAGCTTTAACCTAGCGGGAGGCTCCTACAATGAGCAGTTCTTC	CASSFNLAGGSYNEQFF
TRBJ2-1	NA	NA	TRBV5-1	TGCGCCAGCAGTAACAGGGCCGATGAGCAGTTCTTC	CASSNRADEQFF
TRBJ1-1	NA	NA	TRBV11-2	TGTGCCAGCAGCTTAGCCTGGACAGCTACTGAAGCTTTCTTT	CASSLAWTATEAFF
TRBJ2-7	NA	TRBD1	TRBV3-1/TRBV3-2	TGTGCCAGCAGACGCGGGACAGGGGCTGAGCAGTACTTC	CASRRGTGAEQYF
TRBJ2-3	few	NA	TRBV19	TGTGCCAGTAGCCCACTAGCAATTGAATCAGATACGCAGTATTTT	CASSPLAIESDTQYF
TRBJ2-3	NA	NA	TRBV5-1	TGCGCCAGCAGCTTCCTCGGGGGTCGGGTAGATACGCAGTATTTT	CASSFLGGRVDTQYF
TRBJ2-1	NA	TRBD2	TRBV4-2	TGTGCCAGCAGCCAAGAGGCACTAGCGGGTAATGAGCAGTTCTTC	CASSQEALAGNEQFF
TRBJ1-1	NA	TRBD1	TRBV7-9	TGTGCCAGCAGCTTAGGGACAGGGGGGAGCGCGAACACTGAAGCTTTCTTT	CASSLGTGGSANTEAFF
TRBJ1-1	NA	TRBD1	TRBV9	TGTGCCAGCAGCGTTGGTGGGACAGCGAACACTGAAGCTTTCTTT	CASSVGGTANTEAFF
TRBJ2-3	once	NA	TRBV5-1	TGCGCCAGCAGCCCTGGGACAATTGGGGAAGATACGCAGTATTTT	CASSPGTIGEDTQYF
TRBJ2-5	NA	TRBD1	TRBV4-2	TGTGCCAGCAGCCGAAGGACAGGGGTGGGAGAGACCCAGTACTTC	CASSRRTGVGETQYF
TRBJ2-7	NA	TRBD1	TRBV10-1	TGCGCCAGCAGTGGGCAGGGGGTCTCCTACGAGCAGTACTTC	CASSGQGVSYEQYF
TRBJ2-7	NA	TRBD2	TRBV6-5	TGTGCCAGCAAAGTAGCGGGGGGTCATTTGGAGCAGTACTTC	CASKVAGGHLEQYF
TRBJ2-4	NA	NA	TRBV5-1	TGCGCCAGCAGCTTGGGTGCGTCGGTAGCCAAAAACATTCAGTACTTC	CASSLGASVAKNIQYF
TRBJ2-7	NA	NA	TRBV5-1	TGCGCCAGCAGGGGGCAGAACCAGGGCGAGCAGTACTTC	CASRGQNQGEQYF
TRBJ2-1	NA	NA	TRBV28	TGTGCCAGCAGGACCGGGACTGGACCGCCAAATGAGCAGTTCTTC	CASRTGTGPPNEQFF
TRBJ1-3	NA	NA	TRBV2	TGTGCCAGCAGTGATGATCGGGGTTCTGGAAACACCATATATTTT	CASSDDRGSGNTIYF
TRBJ1-4	NA	NA	TRBV6-2/TRBV6-3	TGTGCCAGCAGTTATGACATGAATGAAAAACTGTTTTTT	CASSYDMNEKLFF
TRBJ2-1	NA	TRBD1	TRBV7-2	TGTGCCAGCAGCTTAGGGGACAGGGGTTACAATGAGCAGTTCTTC	CASSLGDRGYNEQFF
TRBJ2-5	NA	TRBD2	TRBV27	TGTGCCAGCAGTTACCGTAGCGGGAGGGCTATGGAGACCCAGTACTTC	CASSYRSGRAMETQYF
TRBJ2-1	NA	NA	TRBV20-1	TGCAGTGCTTTCTTCCATGAGCAGTTCTTC	CSAFFHEQFF
TRBJ1-5	NA	NA	TRBV7-2	TGTGCCAGCAGCTTAGCACTCGGGGGCAATCAGCCCCAGCATTTT	CASSLALGGNQPQHF
TRBJ2-7	NA	NA	TRBV9	TGTGCCAGCAGCGTAGGGGCTAGCGCTACCTACGAGCAGTACTTC	CASSVGASATYEQYF
TRBJ2-5	NA	TRBD2	TRBV5-5	TGTGCCAGCAGCTACTTGACTAGCGGGAGGTGGGTTACCCAAGAGACCCAGTACTTC	CASSYLTSGRWVTQETQYF
TRBJ1-3	NA	TRBD1	TRBV2	TGTGCCAGCAGTCTGAGACGGGACAGGGGATACCACTCTGGAAACACCATATATTTT	CASSLRRDRGYHSGNTIYF
TRBJ1-5	NA	TRBD1	TRBV19	TGTGCCAGTAGTGACAGGGTCAATCAGCCCCAGCATTTT	CASSDRVNQPQHF
TRBJ2-7	NA	TRBD1	TRBV24-1	TGTGCCACCAGCTCTCGGGACAGGGAGGTCGAGCAGTACTTC	CATSSRDREVEQYF
TRBJ2-2	NA	TRBD2	TRBV11-3	TGTGCCAGCAGCCCGGGGGGCACCGGGGAGCTGTTTTTT	CASSPGGTGELFF
TRBJ2-7	NA	TRBD2	TRBV9	TGTGCCAGCAGCTCCGGGGGGGACACCCCCTACGAGCAGTACTTC	CASSSGGDTPYEQYF
TRBJ1-5	NA	TRBD1	TRBV27	TGTGCCAGCAGTCCGGACAGGGGAACAGGGCGTCAGCCCCAGCATTTT	CASSPDRGTGRQPQHF
TRBJ2-7	NA	NA	TRBV3-1/TRBV3-2	TGTGCCAGCAGCCATCCCTTACTAGTGGGAGTGTACGAGCAGTACTTC	CASSHPLLVGVYEQYF
TRBJ2-2	NA	TRBD2	TRBV18	TGTGCCAGCTCGCTTTCGTCACTAGCGGGGGGCCGCGCGAACACCGGGGAGCTGTTTTTT	CASSLSSLAGGRANTGELFF
TRBJ1-1	NA	NA	TRBV5-5	TGTGCCAGCAGCTTACGAACAGAACTCACTGAAGCTTTCTTT	CASSLRTELTEAFF
TRBJ2-5	NA	TRBD1	TRBV3-1/TRBV3-2	TGTGCCAGCAGCCAAGAAACAGGGGGCGCCGGAGAGACCCAGTACTTC	CASSQETGGAGETQYF
TRBJ2-3	NA	NA	TRBV5-6	TGTGCCAGCAGCCTACTAGGTCAGGGGCAAGGGGATACGCAGTATTTT	CASSLLGQGQGDTQYF
TRBJ1-3	NA	TRBD1	TRBV5-1	TGCGCCAGCAGCTGGGGACAGGGCCCTGGAAACACCATATATTTT	CASSWGQGPGNTIYF
TRBJ2-3	NA	TRBD2	TRBV18	TGTGCCAGCTCACCATACGGGACTAGCGGGACGGATACGCAGTATTTT	CASSPYGTSGTDTQYF
TRBJ1-5	NA	TRBD1	TRBV24-1	TGTGCCACCAGCCTCACAGGGGGTGGTCAGCCCCAGCATTTT	CATSLTGGGQPQHF
TRBJ2-5	NA	NA	TRBV24-1	TGTGCCACCAGTGATTTGGTGGGAGGAGAGGAGACCCAGTACTTC	CATSDLVGGEETQYF
TRBJ1-1	NA	NA	TRBV13	TGTGCCAGCAGCCCTGAAGGGGCAGATGAAGCTTTCTTT	CASSPEGADEAFF
TRBJ1-1	once	TRBD1	TRBV7-9	TGTGCCAGCAGCTTACAGGGGGGCGTCACTGAAGCTTTCTTT	CASSLQGGVTEAFF
TRBJ2-7	NA	TRBD1	TRBV19	TGTGCCAGTAGTATACGGACCGGGACAGGGGGGAACGAGCAGTACTTC	CASSIRTGTGGNEQYF
TRBJ1-6	NA	NA	TRBV4-2	TGTGCCAGCAGCCGGGAGGCATTGGGGAATAATTCACCCCTCCACTTT	CASSREALGNNSPLHF
TRBJ2-1	NA	NA	TRBV28	TGTGCCAGCAGTCTCATCTTAGACAATGAGCAGTTCTTC	CASSLILDNEQFF
TRBJ2-7	NA	TRBD1	TRBV10-1	TGCGCCAGCAGCCTGGGACAGGGGGATTACGAGCAGTACTTC	CASSLGQGDYEQYF
TRBJ2-7	NA	NA	TRBV12-3/TRBV12-4	TGTGCCAGCAGTTTAGACAGGGTAAGACAGTACTTC	CASSLDRVRQYF
TRBJ1-1	NA	NA	TRBV12-3/TRBV12-4	TGTGCCAGCAGTTTACGGGATGAAGCTTTCTTT	CASSLRDEAFF
TRBJ2-2	NA	NA	TRBV28	TGTGCCAGCAGTTTTGCCTTTATACAGGGAGGGACCGGGGAGCTGTTTTTT	CASSFAFIQGGTGELFF
TRBJ1-1	NA	NA	TRBV3-1/TRBV3-2	TGTGCCAGCAGCCAAGATATTCCCCGAAAAGCCACTGAAGCTTTCTTT	CASSQDIPRKATEAFF
TRBJ2-7	NA	TRBD2	TRBV10-3	TGTGCCATCAGTTCGGGGCGGGGGGACGAGCAGTACTTC	CAISSGRGDEQYF
TRBJ2-2	NA	TRBD2	TRBV28	TGTGCCAGCAGCCGTAGCGGGAGGAAGGGGGAGCTGTTTTTT	CASSRSGRKGELFF
TRBJ1-3	NA	NA	TRBV27	TGTGCCAGCAGAGAATTCGGGAGTACAACCACCATATATTTT	CASREFGSTTTIYF
TRBJ1-4	NA	TRBD1	TRBV5-1	TGCGCCAGCAGCTTGGCGAGGGACAGGGTAACTAATGAAAAACTGTTTTTT	CASSLARDRVTNEKLFF
TRBJ2-3	NA	NA	TRBV6-5	TGTGCCAGCAGTTACGGGGCTACAGATACGCAGTATTTT	CASSYGATDTQYF
TRBJ2-7	NA	NA	TRBV5-1	TGCGCCAGCAGCCTAAACCAGTGGCAGGTCTCCTCCTACGAGCAGTACTTC	CASSLNQWQVSSYEQYF
TRBJ1-1	NA	TRBD1	TRBV7-9	TGTGCCAGCAGCTTAGGGACAGGAAAGACTGAAGCTTTCTTT	CASSLGTGKTEAFF
TRBJ1-1	few	NA	TRBV11-3	TGTGCCAGCAGCTTATCATGGTACATATTACAGGGAGCCCAATACACTGAAGCTTTCTTT	CASSLSWYILQGAQYTEAFF